Below are 2 T cell receptor beta chains sequenced from a single sample in a study of post-analysis software for immune sequencing data. Broader study findings: The five TRBV segments detected at higher frequency in patients than in controls included TRBV5-6, TRBV5-1 and TRBV20-1.

TCR beta libraries were prepared from cDNA with unique molecular identifiers. In TCRdb, the PCR reads were re-called with MiXCR into one record per CDR3 protein. The table includes fewer than 550,000 distinct CDR3 sequences, around a third detected once. These TCRs' antigens remain unknown. The specimen sequenced was blood. These receptors all come from a girl aged 2-17 years with multiple sclerosis.

At least ten counts were recorded for this clonotype. This chain connects TRBV12-3 or TRBV12-4 to TRBJ2-7; the D is unclear. This CDR3 has 11 amino acids. V was trimmed by 2 bases and J by 4 bases, leaving 3 bases between them. The CDR3 nucleotides read TGTGCCAGCAGTTTAACTTACGAGCAGTACTTC. It specifies CASSLTYEQYF.

The chain carries TRBV10-3 and TRBJ1-5; the D is unclear. This CDR3 spans 12 amino acids. Germline CDR1 reads ENHRY; CDR2 reads SYGVKD. With 3 bases removed from V and 5 bases from J, the gap between germline ends came to 5 bases. The CDR3 DNA is TGTGCCATCAGTGACTGGGATCAGCCCCAGCATTTT. It is translated as CAISDWDQPQHF.